Following are 20 T cell receptor beta chains from one sample sequenced in a study of CD8 T cells in Susac syndrome. An input of about 0.45 to 1 ug of RNA was subjected to reverse transcription using random hexamers. Each CDR3 protein gets one entry after TCRdb re-called the immunoSEQ multiplex PCR reads with MiXCR. The sample consists of 200,000 to 300,000 distinct CDR3 sequences, about 94% of them appearing once. The source material was CD4+ T cells from PBMCs. These TCRs come from a human donor with multiple sclerosis.

This sequence joins TRBV30 and TRBJ1-1; D not resolved. V dropped 5 bases and J dropped 0 bases, with 7 bases sitting between them. The CDR3 is made up of 12 amino acids. The V gene's germline CDR1 is GTSNPN and CDR2 SVGIG (reference sequence). As DNA, the CDR3 is TGTGCCTGGGGAACACTGAACACTGAAGCTTTCTTT. Amino acids: CAWGTLNTEAFF.

The rearrangement uses TRBV6-1 and TRBJ2-7; a possible D gene is TRBD1 (5 bases). This CDR3 contains 12 residues. Trimming took off 0 bases at V and 6 bases at J, with 6 bases between the two ends. Germline V gene sequence: CDR1 MNHNS, CDR2 SASEGT. CDR3 in DNA: TGTGCCAGCAGTGAAGCCCAGGGCGAGCAGTACTTC. As protein: CASSEAQGEQYF.

The chain employs TRBV5-1 and TRBJ2-7; 12 nucleotides match TRBD2. The V and J ends lost 4 bases and 6 bases, in that order; junction bases with no gene match: 8. Per germline, CDR1 SGHRS and CDR2 YFSETQ. The CDR3 is made up of 15 amino acids. This CDR3 reads CASSVTSGGLGEQYF. Written as DNA, the CDR3 is TGCGCCAGCAGCGTAACTAGCGGGGGGCTTGGCGAGCAGTACTTC.

The chain links TRBV9 to TRBJ2-6; D is undetermined. In germline, CDR1 is SGDLS, CDR2 YYNGEE. The CDR3 spans 16 residues. The ends were cut back, 0 bases at V and 0 bases at J, with 7 bases in the middle. Written as DNA, the CDR3 is TGTGCCAGCAGCGTAGTGTCGGGCTCTGGGGCCAACGTCCTGACTTTC. Translating it yields CASSVVSGSGANVLTF.

The rearrangement joins TRBV11-2 to TRBJ1-1; tentatively, D is TRBD1 (5 bases). The CDR3 loop spans 12 amino acids. Germline-derived CDR1 and CDR2 are SGHAT and FQNNGV. Trimming shortened V by 1 base and J by 6 bases, and 6 bases separated the two germline ends. The chain's CDR3 is CASSLVGAEAFF. The CDR3 coding sequence is TGTGCCAGCAGCTTAGTGGGGGCTGAAGCTTTCTTT.

This clonotype was seen just once. V and J are TRBV7-9 and TRBJ1-3; TRBD1 matches 11 bases. Losses at the gene ends were 6 bases for V and 2 bases for J; bases not matched to a gene: 12. The CDR3 is 18 residues long. Germline V gene lookup returns CDR1 SEHNR and CDR2 FQNEAQ (reference sequence). CDR3 protein: CASRQNSGTGGPGNTIYF. In nucleotides, the CDR3 is TGTGCCAGCAGACAAAATTCCGGGACAGGGGGTCCTGGAAACACCATATATTTT.

The chain employs TRBV6-5 and TRBJ2-5; tentatively, D is TRBD2 (5 bases). The germline V gene has CDR1 MNHEY and CDR2 SVGAGI. V was clipped by 6 bases and J by 4 bases, with 12 bases between them. This CDR3 is 13 amino acids long. The CDR3 DNA is TGTGCCAGCAGGCCCCCGGGGAGAGAGACCCAGTACTTC. Encoded protein: CASRPPGRETQYF.

The genes are TRBV14 and TRBJ2-7; 11 bases align to TRBD2. The ends lost 5 bases at V and 2 bases at J; junction bases unmatched: 2. Per germline, CDR1 SGHDN and CDR2 FVKESK. This CDR3 contains 14 residues. The CDR3 DNA follows: TGTGCCAGCAGCAAGACTAGCGGGACCTACGAGCAGTACGTC. It encodes CASSKTSGTYEQYV.

As DNA, the CDR3 is TGCAGTGCCCCCCGGGACACTGAAGCTTTCTTT. It codes for CSAPRDTEAFF. The rearrangement links TRBV20-1 to TRBJ1-1; D unresolved. Trimming pared 6 bases from V and 3 bases from J, leaving 8 bases between. CDR1 and CDR2 from the germline V gene are DFQATT and SNEGSKA (reference sequence). This CDR3 region has 11 residues.

The chain links TRBV7-3 to TRBJ1-2; 10 bases map to TRBD1. This CDR3 spans 15 amino acids. In germline, CDR1 is SGHTA, CDR2 FQGTGA. Unmatched junction bases numbered 5, after V lost 2 bases and J lost 5 bases. CDR3 region: CASSLDGTGAYGYTF. For the CDR3, the DNA is TGTGCCAGCAGCTTAGACGGGACAGGGGCTTATGGCTACACCTTC.

The chain recombines TRBV27 with TRBJ2-1, with 8 positions matching TRBD2. The germline CDR1 and CDR2 sequences are MNHEY and SMNVEV (reference sequence). V lost 4 bases, J lost 5 bases, and 13 bases stayed unmatched. The CDR3 covers 17 residues. CDR3 region: CASSSLLGSGANNEQFF. CDR3 bases: TGTGCCAGCAGTTCCCTTTTAGGTAGCGGGGCCAACAATGAGCAGTTCTTC.

The J gene is TRBJ2-1, the V gene TRBV12-5; 7 bases map to TRBD1. CDR3 length: 15 residues. Per the germline V gene, CDR1 is LGHNT and CDR2 is FRNRAP. Trimming took 0 bases from V and 5 from J; bases not matched to a gene: 4. The CDR3 region has the DNA TGTGCTAGTGGTTTGGTAGGGACAGCACACAATGAGCAGTTCTTC. It yields the protein CASGLVGTAHNEQFF.

This clonotype was picked up one time. The chain employs TRBV6-5 and TRBJ2-7, with 7 bases that match TRBD1. This CDR3 is 14 amino acids long. CDR1 MNHEY and CDR2 SVGAGI come from the germline V gene. J lost 5 bases, V lost 1 base, and 5 bases had no gene match. CDR3 DNA: TGTGCCAGCAGTTACTTGGACAGGCCCCACGAGCAGTACTTC. Translated: CASSYLDRPHEQYF.

This clonotype came up once. The J gene is TRBJ2-7, the V gene TRBV20-1, with a possible D match to TRBD1 (7 bases). CDR1 is DFQATT and CDR2 is SNEGSKA in the germline V gene (reference sequence). This CDR3 has 12 amino acids. The germline V and J ends were trimmed by 5 bases and 5 bases, with 13 bases remaining between them. The CDR3 region is CSAGGTVHEQYF. The CDR3 nucleotides are TGCAGTGCTGGCGGGACAGTCCACGAGCAGTACTTC.

The V call is TRBV5-1, the J call TRBJ1-6; TRBD1 aligns across 9 bases. V dropped 4 bases and J dropped 1; count of bases not matched to a gene: 6. Looked up from germline, CDR1 is SGHRS and CDR2 is YFSETQ. CDR3 length: 17 amino acids. The CDR3 reads CASSAWTGESYNSPLHF. The CDR3 region has the DNA TGCGCCAGCAGCGCATGGACAGGGGAGTCCTATAATTCACCCCTCCACTTT.

This chain uses TRBV28 with TRBJ2-3; TRBD2 is a possible D gene (6 bases). There are 15 residues in the CDR3. CDR1 is MDHEN, CDR2 SYDVKM, per germline. V lost 6 bases and J lost 6, with 19 bases in between. The CDR3 here is CASSESGLAADTQYF. CDR3 nucleotides: TGTGCCAGCAGCGAGAGCGGGCTGGCCGCTGATACGCAGTATTTT.

The V gene is TRBV5-4, the J gene TRBJ1-3; D not resolved. The CDR3 runs 16 residues. From germline, CDR1 is SGHNT and CDR2 YYREEE (reference sequence). The V gene lost 0 bases and the J gene lost 0 bases, with 10 bases spanning the gap. The CDR3 sequence: CASSLEFGLSGNTIYF. The CDR3 nucleotides are TGTGCCAGCAGCTTGGAGTTCGGCCTCTCTGGAAACACCATATATTTT.

J is TRBJ1-1 and V is TRBV20-1, with no clear D. The length of the CDR3 is 8 residues. The germline V gene has CDR1 DFQATT and CDR2 SNEGSKA (reference sequence). Trimming took 6 bases from V and 14 from J, leaving 10 bases between them. CDR3 sequence: CSALKGFF. CDR3 in DNA: TGCAGTGCCTTAAAGGGATTCTTT.

This chain links TRBV30 with TRBJ2-1, with a weak D call TRBD1 (5 bases). V lost 4 bases and J lost 6, with 10 bases in between. The germline V gene has CDR1 GTSNPN and CDR2 SVGIG (reference sequence). The CDR3 is 12 amino acids. The CDR3 spells CAWTQVSNEQFF. Here the CDR3 DNA reads TGTGCCTGGACACAGGTCTCCAATGAGCAGTTCTTC.

V usage is TRBV29-1 and J usage is TRBJ2-5; no clear D. Trimming shortened V by 3 bases and J by 13 bases, and 6 bases separated the two germline ends. The length of the CDR3 is 8 residues. Germline V lookup: CDR1 SQVTM, CDR2 ANQGSEA. In DNA form, the CDR3 reads TGCAGCGTTGACATTGGGTACTTC. It encodes CSVDIGYF.